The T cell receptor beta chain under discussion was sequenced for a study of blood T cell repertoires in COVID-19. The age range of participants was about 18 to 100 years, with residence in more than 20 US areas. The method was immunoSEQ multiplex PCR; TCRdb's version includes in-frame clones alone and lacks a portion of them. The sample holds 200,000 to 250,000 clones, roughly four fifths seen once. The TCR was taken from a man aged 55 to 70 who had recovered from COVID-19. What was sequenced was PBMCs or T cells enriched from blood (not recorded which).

In DNA form, the CDR3 reads TGTGCCAGCAGCTTAGAGGTGGGGGCGAATCAGCCCCAGCATTTT. As protein: CASSLEVGANQPQHF. The genes are TRBV7-9 and TRBJ1-5, with D maybe TRBD1 (6 bases). The CDR3 has 15 amino acids. With 1 base removed from V and 4 bases from J, the gap between germline ends came to 11 bases. The germline V gene encodes CDR1 SEHNR and CDR2 FQNEAQ (reference sequence).